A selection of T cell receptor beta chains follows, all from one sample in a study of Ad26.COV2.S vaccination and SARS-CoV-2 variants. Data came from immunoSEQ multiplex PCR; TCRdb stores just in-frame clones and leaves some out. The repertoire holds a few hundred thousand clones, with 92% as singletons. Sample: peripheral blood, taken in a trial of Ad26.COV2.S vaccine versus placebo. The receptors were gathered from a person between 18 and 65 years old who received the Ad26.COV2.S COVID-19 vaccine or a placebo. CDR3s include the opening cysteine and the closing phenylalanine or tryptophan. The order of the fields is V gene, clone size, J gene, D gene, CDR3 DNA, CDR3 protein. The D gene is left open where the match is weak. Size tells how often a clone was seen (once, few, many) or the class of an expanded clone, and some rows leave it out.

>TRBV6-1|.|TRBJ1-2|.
TGTGCCAGCAGTGAAACTCGGGGATACACCTTC
CASSETRGYTF
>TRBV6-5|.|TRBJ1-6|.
TGTGCCAGCAGTTACGTACAGGGCAATTCACCCCTCCACTTT
CASSYVQGNSPLHF
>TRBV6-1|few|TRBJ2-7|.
TGTGCCAGCAGTGAGGTGGCAGGGAGCTCCTACGAGCAGTACTTC
CASSEVAGSSYEQYF
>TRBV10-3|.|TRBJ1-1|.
TGTGCCATCAGTCGACAGGACCCATGGGAAAGCACTGAAGCTTTCTTT
CAISRQDPWESTEAFF
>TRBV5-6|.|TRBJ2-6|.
TGTGCCAGCAGCTTGGCGGGGACTGGGGCCAACGTCCTGACTTTC
CASSLAGTGANVLTF
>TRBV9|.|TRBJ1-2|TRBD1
TGTGCCAGCAGCCCAGGGGACAGGGCCCATGGCTACACCTTC
CASSPGDRAHGYTF
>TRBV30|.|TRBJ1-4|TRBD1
TGTGCCTGGAGCGGGACAGGGGGCTTTCTCGAAAAACTGTTTTTT
CAWSGTGGFLEKLFF
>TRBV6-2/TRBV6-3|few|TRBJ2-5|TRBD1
TGTGCCAGCAGCACGGGCCCGGGACAGGGGACCCAAGAGACCCAGTACTTC
CASSTGPGQGTQETQYF
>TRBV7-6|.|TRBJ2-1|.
TGTGCCAGCAGCTTAAGGTGGGGCTTCTCCTACAATGAGCAGTTCTTC
CASSLRWGFSYNEQFF
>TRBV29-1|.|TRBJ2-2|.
TGCAGCGTTGACGACAGAAACACCGGGGAGCTGTTTTTT
CSVDDRNTGELFF
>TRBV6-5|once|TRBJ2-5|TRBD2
TGTGCCAGCAGCCGGACTAGGGGTCGAGAGACCCAGTACTTC
CASSRTRGRETQYF
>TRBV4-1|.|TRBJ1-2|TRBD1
TGCGCCAGCAGCCAAGAAGCGGGACAGGGTGGCGATGGCTACACCTTC
CASSQEAGQGGDGYTF
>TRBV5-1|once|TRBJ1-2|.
TGCGCCAGCAGCTTGGGTTTTAACTATGGCTACACCTTC
CASSLGFNYGYTF
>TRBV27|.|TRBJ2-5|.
TGTGCCAGCACCGAAACCAGGCAGGAGACCCAGTACTTC
CASTETRQETQYF
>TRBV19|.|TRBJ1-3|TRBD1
TGTGCCAGCTACCGACAGGGGTACTCTGGAAACACCATATATTTT
CASYRQGYSGNTIYF
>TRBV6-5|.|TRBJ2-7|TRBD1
TGTGCCAGCAGGAGGGACAGGAGCTCCTACGAGCAGTACTTC
CASRRDRSSYEQYF
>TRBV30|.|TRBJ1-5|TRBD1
TGTGCCTGGAATGGACAGGGCAATCAGCCCCAGCATTTT
CAWNGQGNQPQHF
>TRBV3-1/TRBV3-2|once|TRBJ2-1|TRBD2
TGTGCCAGCAGCCGTCAAATCGGGGGGGCCGGCTATGAGCAGTTCTTC
CASSRQIGGAGYEQFF
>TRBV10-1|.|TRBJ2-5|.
TGCGCCAGCAGCCAGAGACAGCAAGAGACCCAGTACTTC
CASSQRQQETQYF
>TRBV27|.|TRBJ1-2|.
TGTGCCAGCAGTTTATATCCTGGGTCAAACTATGGCTACACCTTC
CASSLYPGSNYGYTF
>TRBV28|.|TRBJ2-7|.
TGTGCCAGCAGTAAATCCTACAGGGAGCAGTACTTC
CASSKSYREQYF
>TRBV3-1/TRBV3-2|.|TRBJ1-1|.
TGTGCCAGCAGCCGCAGGGTGAACACTGAAGCTTTCTTT
CASSRRVNTEAFF
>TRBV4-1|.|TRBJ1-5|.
TGCGCCAGCAGCCAAGTCAGGGGCAATCAGCCCCAGCATTTT
CASSQVRGNQPQHF
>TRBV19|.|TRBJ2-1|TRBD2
TGTGCCAGTCCCGCCGGGGGGGCCGGTAATGAGCAGTTCTTC
CASPAGGAGNEQFF
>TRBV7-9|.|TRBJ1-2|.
TGTGCCAGCAGCTTAGGTTCGGTAAAGGACCGTAACTATGGCTACACCTTC
CASSLGSVKDRNYGYTF
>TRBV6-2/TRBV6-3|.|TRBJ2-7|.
TGTGCCAGCAGCCGCCCCTCCTACGAGCAGTACTTC
CASSRPSYEQYF
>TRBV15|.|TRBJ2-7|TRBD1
TGTGCCACCAGCAGAGAGACAGGGATCTCCTACGAGCAGTACTTC
CATSRETGISYEQYF
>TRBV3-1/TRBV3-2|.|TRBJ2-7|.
TGTGCCAGCAGCCAAGAGAGGGAAGGACTCCCCGACGAGCAGTACTTC
CASSQEREGLPDEQYF
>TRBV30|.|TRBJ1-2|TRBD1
TGTGCCTGGAGAACTGACAGGGCTGGCTACACCTTC
CAWRTDRAGYTF
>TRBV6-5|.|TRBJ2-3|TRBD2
TGTGCCAGCAGTTACCAGCTAGCGGGGGGTACAGATACGCAGTATTTT
CASSYQLAGGTDTQYF
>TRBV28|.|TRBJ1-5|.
TGTGCCAGCAGTTACTGGGACGGAACCCTCTATAGCAATCAGCCCCAGCATTTT
CASSYWDGTLYSNQPQHF
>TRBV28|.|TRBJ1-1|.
TGTGCCAGCAGTTTATGGACAGCTGGGGCTTTCTTT
CASSLWTAGAFF
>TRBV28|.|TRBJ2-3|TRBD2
TGTGCCAGCACCAACGGGGGGGCCTCAGATACGCAGTATTTT
CASTNGGASDTQYF
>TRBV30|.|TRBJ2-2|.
TGTGCCAGCTCAGAGAACACCGGGGAGCTGTTTTTT
CASSENTGELFF
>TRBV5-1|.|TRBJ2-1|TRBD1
TGCGCCAGCAGCTTGTACCCCGGGACAGGAGTCTACAATGAGCAGTTCTTC
CASSLYPGTGVYNEQFF
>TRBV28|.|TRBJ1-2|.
TGTGCCAGCAGCCCCTCGTTGGGGGAGTACTATGGCTACACCTTC
CASSPSLGEYYGYTF
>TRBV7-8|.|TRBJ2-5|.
TGTGCCAGCAGCTTACACTCCCAAGAGACCCAGTACTTC
CASSLHSQETQYF
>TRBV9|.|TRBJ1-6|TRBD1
TGTGCCAGCAGCCCGCCGGACAGGGGCTCCTATAATTCACCCCTCCACTTT
CASSPPDRGSYNSPLHF
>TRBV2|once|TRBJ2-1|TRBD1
TGTGCCAGCAGTCGAGACAGGGGGTATGAGCAGTTCTTC
CASSRDRGYEQFF
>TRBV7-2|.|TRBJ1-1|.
TGTGCCAGCAGCTTAGTGGCTTGGGGGTCCACTGAAGCTTTCTTT
CASSLVAWGSTEAFF
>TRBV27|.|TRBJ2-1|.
TGTGCCAGCAGTCCCTGGACACCCTACAATGAGCAGTTCTTC
CASSPWTPYNEQFF
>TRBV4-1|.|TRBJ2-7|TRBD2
TGCGCCAGCAGCCAAGCGTTAGCGGGGCCCCCCTACGAGCAGTACTTC
CASSQALAGPPYEQYF
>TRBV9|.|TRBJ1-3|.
TGTGCCAGCAGCGTAGGTTCTGGTTCTGGAAACACCATATATTTT
CASSVGSGSGNTIYF
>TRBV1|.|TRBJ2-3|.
TGCACCAGCAGCCACGAACAGGGGCCGGCTAGCACAGATACGCAGTATTTT
CTSSHEQGPASTDTQYF
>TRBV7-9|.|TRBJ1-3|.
TGTGCCACGCGCGGGGCTGGAAACACCATATATTTT
CATRGAGNTIYF
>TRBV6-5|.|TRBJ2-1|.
TGTGCCAGCAGCCAGGGATACAATGAGCAGTTCTTC
CASSQGYNEQFF
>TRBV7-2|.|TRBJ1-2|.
TGTGCCAGCAGCTCACGGTCCGGCAGGGGCGATGGCTACACCTTC
CASSSRSGRGDGYTF
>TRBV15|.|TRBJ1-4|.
TGTGCCACCAGCAAAACAACTAATGAAAAACTGTTTTTT
CATSKTTNEKLFF
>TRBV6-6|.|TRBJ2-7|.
TGTGCCAGCAGCCACGGTGGGGGAACCTACGAGCAGTACTTC
CASSHGGGTYEQYF
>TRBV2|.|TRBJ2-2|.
TGTGCCAGCAGTGAGGATCGCCCGAACACCGGGGAGCTGTTTTTT
CASSEDRPNTGELFF
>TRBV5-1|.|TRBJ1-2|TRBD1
TGCGCCAGCAGCCCGGCCTACTCCGGGACAGAGCCACACTATGGCTACACCTTC
CASSPAYSGTEPHYGYTF
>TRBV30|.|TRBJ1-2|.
TGTGCCTGGAGAGGGTATGGCTACACCTTC
CAWRGYGYTF